This entry lists 14 T cell receptor beta chains sequenced from one sample in a study of cytomegalovirus exposure and HLA in healthy donors. PCR primers comprised 60 Vbeta and 13 Jbeta primers. The data were produced by immunoSEQ multiplex PCR, yet TCRdb's version contains in-frame clones alone and is incomplete. Of some 130,000 clones detected, about 63% appear once; the ten largest clones hold roughly 1.6%. Source material: PBMCs. All receptors come from a young man in good health and CMV-seropositive.

The V call is TRBV28, the J call TRBJ2-6; maybe TRBD1 (5 bases). The V gene lost 5 bases and the J gene lost 1 base, with 9 bases spanning the gap. The CDR3 is 15 amino acids. From germline, CDR1 is MDHEN and CDR2 SYDVKM. CDR3 coding DNA: TGTGCCAGCAGTCCGACAGTATCTGGGGCCAACGTCCTGACTTTC. Protein: CASSPTVSGANVLTF.

This clone appeared once. This chain uses TRBV7-8 with TRBJ1-5; perhaps TRBD1 as D (6 bases). The length of the CDR3 is 15 residues. V was pared by 1 base and J by 2 bases, with 9 bases between. From germline, CDR1 is SGHVS and CDR2 FQNEAQ. The CDR3 sequence is CASSLVAGGNQPQHF. DNA for the CDR3: TGTGCCAGCAGCTTAGTAGCAGGGGGCAATCAGCCCCAGCATTTT.

V usage is TRBV13 and J usage is TRBJ2-1, with 11 bases fitting TRBD2. The CDR3 runs to 17 residues. V shed 4 bases, J shed 5 bases, and the junction held 10 bases outside the gene matches. CDR1 and CDR2 (germline): PRHDT, FYEKMQ (reference sequence). The CDR3 sequence is CASSSRPRLAGNNEQFF. DNA of the CDR3: TGTGCCAGCAGCTCAAGACCCCGACTAGCGGGAAACAATGAGCAGTTCTTC.

A note on this clone: At one end the junction does not follow the germline gene, possibly because of a read error. The chain couples TRBV28 to TRBJ2-7, with TRBD1 matching 7 bases. Germline CDR1 MDHEN, CDR2 SYDVKM. The CDR3 runs to 11 residues. The CDR3 here is CASSDPGQTLF. The DNA for the CDR3 is TGTGCCAGCAGTGATCCGGGACAGACTCTATTC.

The rearrangement uses TRBV6-6 and TRBJ1-6; 11 positions agree with TRBD1. CDR3 length: 15 amino acids. Germline values: CDR1 MNHNY, CDR2 SVGAGI (reference sequence). The junction had 5 bases not matched to a gene; V was cut back by 4 bases and J by 9 bases. This CDR3 is CASSSIGTGGSPLHF. CDR3 bases: TGTGCCAGCAGTTCGATCGGGACAGGGGGTTCACCCCTCCACTTT.

This clone has more than one count but fewer than ten. This chain connects TRBV5-1 to TRBJ1-5, with D uncertain. The germline V and J ends were trimmed by 3 bases and 0 bases, with 10 bases remaining between them. CDR1 is SGHRS and CDR2 is YFSETQ in the germline V gene. There are 15 residues in the CDR3. CDR3 coding DNA: TGCGCCAGCAGCTCGGAGGGTTATAGCAATCAGCCCCAGCATTTT. This encodes CASSSEGYSNQPQHF.

The chain links TRBV18 to TRBJ2-7; D possibly corresponds to TRBD1 (6 bases). V dropped 4 bases and J dropped 2 bases, with 12 bases sitting between them. CDR3 length: 14 residues. The germline V gene encodes CDR1 KGHSH and CDR2 LQKENI. CDR3: CASSLQTGTYEQYF. CDR3 bases: TGTGCCAGCTCACTTCAGACAGGAACCTACGAGCAGTACTTC.

The sample holds a few counts of this clone. The rearrangement joins TRBV6-1 to TRBJ1-1; D gene unclear. The CDR3 has 13 amino acids. Germline V gene sequence: CDR1 MNHNS, CDR2 SASEGT. Between the trimmed V and J ends, which lost 7 bases and 4 bases, there was a span of 13 bases. CDR3 DNA sequence: TGTGCCAGCACTAGATTTGGGAGCACTGAAGCTTTCTTT. It encodes CASTRFGSTEAFF.

This sequence joins TRBV14 and TRBJ2-7; D may be TRBD2 (5 bases). The CDR3 has 13 residues. Germline V gene lookup returns CDR1 SGHDN and CDR2 FVKESK. V was shortened by 1 base and J by 4 bases, with 8 bases between the two germline ends. This chain's CDR3 is CASSQVEGYEQYF. As DNA, the CDR3 is TGTGCCAGCAGCCAAGTTGAGGGATACGAGCAGTACTTC.

The gene calls are TRBV5-1 and TRBJ2-7; tentative D call: TRBD1 (6 bases). This CDR3 spans 14 amino acids. V shed 4 bases and J shed 3 bases, with 14 bases lying between them. Germline assignment: CDR1 SGHRS and CDR2 YFSETQ. The CDR3 DNA reads as TGCGCCAGCAGCCGCGAGGGACAAAACTACGAGCAGTACTTC. This gives the protein CASSREGQNYEQYF.

The chain couples TRBV6-1 to TRBJ1-2; 7 nucleotides match TRBD1. The germline CDR1 and CDR2 sequences are MNHNS and SASEGT. V lost 9 bases to trimming and J lost 4 bases; unmatched junction nucleotides: 14. This CDR3 comprises 15 residues. The CDR3 sequence is CASYTIGTAFYGYTF. The CDR3, as DNA: TGTGCCAGTTATACTATCGGGACAGCTTTCTATGGCTACACCTTC.

This chain uses TRBV5-6 with TRBJ1-5, with D perhaps TRBD1 (5 bases). CDR1 is SGHDT, CDR2 YYEEEE, per germline. V shed 4 bases and J shed 10 bases, with 18 bases lying between them. CDR3 size: 14 residues. CDR3 loop: CASSIIGGGGPQHF. CDR3 DNA sequence: TGTGCCAGCAGCATCATCGGGGGTGGAGGACCCCAGCATTTT.

This chain joins TRBV9 and TRBJ1-5; 9 bases match TRBD1. The CDR3 is 14 residues long. CDR1 and CDR2 from the germline V gene are SGDLS and YYNGEE. Losses at the gene ends were 4 bases for V and 6 bases for J; bases not matched to a gene: 5. CDR3 nucleotide sequence: TGTGCCAGCAGCAAAACAGGGGGCGTTCAGCCCCAGCATTTT. Encoded protein: CASSKTGGVQPQHF.

The chain couples TRBV7-2 to TRBJ2-4; no definite D call. Germline CDR1 reads SGHTA; CDR2 reads FQGNSA. The V and J ends lost 2 bases and 0 bases respectively, with 14 bases between them. The CDR3 has 17 residues. In DNA, the CDR3 is TGTGCCAGCAGCTTAATCGGCGGCGGTGTAGCCAAAAACATTCAGTACTTC. This sequence encodes CASSLIGGGVAKNIQYF. Full variable domain (outside the CDR3, taken from reference TRBV7-2 and TRBJ2-4): GAGVSQSPSNKVTEKGKDVELRCDPISGHTALYWYRQSLGQGLEFLIYFQGNSAPDKSGLPSDRFSAERTGGSVSTLTIQRTQQEDSAVYLCASSLIGGGVAKNIQYFGAGTRLSVL.